These 5 T cell receptor beta chains were all obtained from the same sample, sequenced in a study of blood T cell repertoires in COVID-19. Data came from immunoSEQ multiplex PCR; TCRdb stores just in-frame clones and leaves some out. Here the sample spans 20,000 to 30,000 clones, around four fifths being singletons. The sample consisted of peripheral blood. These receptors all stem from a woman in her 70s with COVID-19, enrolled during active disease.

The chain carries TRBV27 and TRBJ2-1; 8 bases agree with TRBD1. This CDR3 contains 13 residues. CDR1 MNHEY and CDR2 SMNVEV come from the germline V gene (reference sequence). Losses at the gene ends were 0 bases for V and 9 bases for J; bases not matched to a gene: 1. The CDR3 nucleotides are TGTGCCAGCAGTTTATCACAGGGGGGTGAGCAGTTCTTC. Translating it yields CASSLSQGGEQFF.

This clone has a handful of counts. This chain joins TRBV5-1 and TRBJ1-3, with D possibly TRBD1 on 5 matching bases. The germline gives CDR1 SGHRS, CDR2 YFSETQ. V was shortened by 2 bases and J by 3 bases, with 12 bases between the two germline ends. The CDR3 totals 15 residues. CDR3 in amino acids: CASSFYGTLGNTIYF. The CDR3 DNA reads TGCGCCAGCAGCTTTTACGGGACTCTTGGAAACACCATATATTTT. Full variable domain (rest looked up from reference TRBV5-1 and TRBJ1-3): KAGVTQTPRYLIKTRGQQVTLSCSPISGHRSVSWYQQTPGQGLQFLFEYFSETQRNKGNFPGRFSGRQFSNSRSEMNVSTLELGDSALYLCASSFYGTLGNTIYFGEGSWLTVV.

This clone appeared once. The chain links TRBV5-6 to TRBJ2-5; possible D gene TRBD2, 6 bases. The germline V gene encodes CDR1 SGHDT and CDR2 YYEEEE. Trimming left V 4 bases short and J 4 bases short, with 17 bases between. The CDR3 length is 15 residues. The CDR3 DNA follows: TGTGCCAGCAGCCCCCGCAGGATGGGGGGAGAGACCCAGTACTTC. Protein: CASSPRRMGGETQYF.

This clone is termed medium-sized. The V call is TRBV27, the J call TRBJ1-6, with 11 bases matching TRBD1. The V gene end was trimmed by 4 bases and the J gene end by 10 bases; junction bases not matched to a gene: 3. This CDR3 has 14 amino acids. Germline CDR1 and CDR2: MNHEY and SMNVEV (reference sequence). As DNA, the CDR3 is TGTGCCAGCAGTTGGGACAGGGGGAGGTCACCCCTCCACTTT. It yields the protein CASSWDRGRSPLHF.

V and J are TRBV6-5 and TRBJ1-3; TRBD1 might be the D (5 bases). Trimming pared 5 bases from V and 3 bases from J, leaving 14 bases between. CDR1 and CDR2 from the germline V gene are MNHEY and SVGAGI. This CDR3 contains 15 residues. The CDR3 sequence: CASSPGGGVGNTIYF. The CDR3 DNA reads TGTGCCAGCAGTCCTGGCGGGGGGGTTGGAAACACCATATATTTT.